Below, 30 T cell receptor beta chains from the same sample are listed, as sequenced in a study of Ad26.COV2.S vaccination and SARS-CoV-2 variants. TCRdb keeps only in-frame clones here, not all; method: immunoSEQ multiplex PCR. Among 250,000 to 300,000 clones listed, about 87% were seen once. Treatment reported: roughly 20 received Ad26.COV2.S at low or high dose, single or two shots; 5 received placebo; per-sample allocation not given. Samples analyzed were those drawn on day 63 after the first vaccine or placebo injection. The source was peripheral blood, collected in a trial of Ad26.COV2.S vaccine versus placebo. These receptors all come from a person aged 18-60 years who received the Ad26.COV2.S COVID-19 vaccine or a placebo.

This chain joins TRBV29-1 and TRBJ2-3; TRBD2 matches 7 bases. Germline lookup yields CDR1 SQVTM and CDR2 ANQGSEA. The CDR3 contains 15 residues. Unmatched junction bases numbered 13, after V lost 4 bases and J lost 6 bases. CDR3 nucleotide sequence: TGCAGCGTTGTTGTCCTAGCGGATGGGAGGGATACGCAGTATTTT. Its translation: CSVVVLADGRDTQYF.

This chain connects TRBV18 to TRBJ1-1; perhaps TRBD1 as D (6 bases). Germline V gives CDR1 KGHSH, CDR2 LQKENI. The CDR3 covers 13 residues. Trimming shortened V by 8 bases and J by 7 bases, and 17 bases separated the two germline ends. CDR3 bases: TGTGCCAGCAAGGACAGTTATACTGTTGAAGCTTTCTTT. It is translated as CASKDSYTVEAFF.

J is TRBJ2-2 and V is TRBV6-2 or TRBV6-3; D is unresolved. From germline, CDR1 is MNHEY and CDR2 SVGEGT. There are 14 residues in the CDR3. With 0 bases removed from V and 8 bases from J, the gap between germline ends came to 10 bases. The chain's CDR3 is CASSYSMGTGELFF. Here the CDR3 DNA reads TGTGCCAGCAGTTACTCTATGGGTACGGGGGAGCTGTTTTTT.

This clone showed up just a few times. The rearrangement joins TRBV27 to TRBJ2-2; possibly TRBD1 or TRBD2 for D (7 bases each). V lost 5 bases and J lost 7, with 23 bases in between. The germline gives CDR1 MNHEY, CDR2 SMNVEV (reference sequence). CDR3 size: 17 residues. Here the CDR3 DNA reads TGTGCCAGCAGTCACCCCGCCAGGGGGGGGGCCTTCGGGGAGCTGTTTTTT. Residues: CASSHPARGGAFGELFF.

The J gene is TRBJ2-2, the V gene TRBV27, with D tentatively TRBD2 (5 bases). There are 14 residues in the CDR3. The V and J ends lost 6 bases and 5 bases respectively, with 13 bases between them. Germline V CDR1 and CDR2: MNHEY, SMNVEV (reference sequence). The chain's CDR3 is CASRYDPGTGELFF. For the CDR3, the DNA is TGTGCCAGCAGATACGACCCGGGGACCGGGGAGCTGTTTTTT.

The chain couples TRBV27 to TRBJ1-2, with 8 bases lining up with TRBD1. V dropped 1 base and J dropped 6; count of bases not matched to a gene: 7. The CDR3 sequence is 15 residues long. Germline assignment: CDR1 MNHEY and CDR2 SMNVEV (reference sequence). This chain's CDR3 is CASSLFQGASDGYTF. The DNA of the CDR3 is TGTGCCAGCAGTTTATTCCAGGGGGCGTCGGATGGCTACACCTTC.

The genes are TRBV5-1 and TRBJ2-3; D not resolved. The CDR3 extends over 13 amino acids. CDR1 is SGHRS and CDR2 is YFSETQ in the germline V gene. Trimming pared 0 bases from V and 4 bases from J, leaving 6 bases between. CDR3 in DNA: TGCGCCAGCAGCTTGGCCAGTGCAGATACGCAGTATTTT. This codes for CASSLASADTQYF.

The V call is TRBV18, the J call TRBJ2-3; 9 bases line up with TRBD1. This CDR3 contains 16 residues. J was trimmed by 2 bases and V by 3 bases; bases with no gene match: 6. Germline values: CDR1 KGHSH, CDR2 LQKENI. The CDR3 protein is CASSPPGQGHTDTQYF. DNA for the CDR3: TGTGCCAGCTCACCGCCGGGACAGGGCCACACAGATACGCAGTATTTT.

This chain joins TRBV7-2 and TRBJ2-7, with D possibly TRBD1 on 5 matching bases. V was shortened by 5 bases and J by 5 bases, with 16 bases between the two germline ends. The germline V gene has CDR1 SGHTA and CDR2 FQGNSA. The CDR3 length is 14 residues. CDR3 sequence reads: CASSPALSGHEQYF. As DNA, the CDR3 is TGTGCCAGCAGCCCCGCCCTTTCAGGGCACGAGCAGTACTTC. The complete variable domain, with remaining parts taken from reference TRBV7-2 and TRBJ2-7, reads GAGVSQSPSNKVTEKGKDVELRCDPISGHTALYWYRQSLGQGLEFLIYFQGNSAPDKSGLPSDRFSAERTGGSVSTLTIQRTQQEDSAVYLCASSPALSGHEQYFGPGTRLTVT.

This clone appeared a single time. CDR3 amino acids: CAWSPDGSWDEKLFF. CDR3 DNA: TGTGCCTGGAGTCCAGACGGGTCCTGGGATGAAAAACTGTTTTTT. The chain joins TRBV30 to TRBJ1-4; D ambiguous. The CDR3 totals 15 residues. The V gene's germline CDR1 is GTSNPN and CDR2 SVGIG (reference sequence). V was shortened by 2 bases and J by 6 bases, with 16 bases between the two germline ends.

The chain is built from TRBV18 and TRBJ2-1; the match to TRBD1 covers 11 bases. The V segment lost 3 bases and the J segment 4 bases; nucleotides outside the gene matches: 5. This CDR3 is 16 amino acids long. Germline V gives CDR1 KGHSH, CDR2 LQKENI. DNA of the CDR3: TGTGCCAGCTCACCCAGGGACAGGGGGGAGTACAATGAGCAGTTCTTC. This encodes CASSPRDRGEYNEQFF.

This clone was picked up one time. The J gene is TRBJ1-4, the V gene TRBV2, with 10 bases fitting TRBD1. There are 16 residues in the CDR3. The germline V gene encodes CDR1 SNHLY and CDR2 FYNNEI. With V trimmed by 7 bases and J by 7 bases, 12 bases remained unmatched. The CDR3, as DNA: TGTGCCAGCACCCCCGTAGAAAGGACAGGGGGTGAAAAACTGTTTTTT. Translation: CASTPVERTGGEKLFF.

This sequence joins TRBV2 and TRBJ2-7; 7 bases are a match to TRBD2. Looked up from germline, CDR1 is SNHLY and CDR2 is FYNNEI. The CDR3 runs to 16 residues. V shed 0 bases and J 3 bases; nucleotides not matched to a gene: 8. The CDR3 coding sequence is TGTGCCAGCAGTGAAGCGTGGGTCGGGAGGTTCTACGAGCAGTACTTC. This sequence encodes CASSEAWVGRFYEQYF.

The chain is built from TRBV7-2 and TRBJ1-4; 8 positions match TRBD1. The CDR3 totals 16 residues. Losses at the gene ends were 5 bases for V and 2 bases for J; bases not matched to a gene: 7. CDR1 is SGHTA, CDR2 FQGNSA, per germline. The CDR3 DNA follows: TGTGCCAGCAGCGCCGGGACAGGAGCCACTAATGAAAAACTGTTTTTT. It codes for CASSAGTGATNEKLFF.

The V gene is TRBV12-5, the J gene TRBJ2-7, with a weak D call TRBD1 (5 bases). V gave up 7 bases and J gave up 5 bases, with 21 bases separating them. CDR3 length equals 15 residues. CDR1 and CDR2 (germline): LGHNT, FRNRAP. CDR3 sequence (DNA): TGTGCTAGTGCTCCTCCGAGGCAGGGATCGAACGAGCAGTACTTC. Protein: CASAPPRQGSNEQYF.

The chain joins TRBV27 to TRBJ1-4; no firm D call. Trimming stripped 5 bases from V and 7 bases from J, with 8 bases between. The CDR3 totals 12 residues. CDR1 MNHEY and CDR2 SMNVEV come from the germline V gene (reference sequence). CDR3 DNA: TGTGCCAGCAGTCACAGCAGTGAAAAACTGTTTTTT. Translation gives CASSHSSEKLFF.

A single count supports this clone. This chain joins TRBV6-2 or TRBV6-3 and TRBJ1-2; D may be TRBD1 (5 bases). The CDR3 extends over 17 amino acids. Trimming stripped 2 bases from V and 5 bases from J, with 21 bases between. CDR1 MNHEY and CDR2 SVGEGT come from the germline V gene. The CDR3 protein is CASSYEGPGRNLYGYTF. CDR3 DNA sequence: TGTGCCAGCAGTTACGAAGGGCCGGGACGGAATCTTTATGGCTACACCTTC.

This clone appeared a few times. J is TRBJ1-4 and V is TRBV9, with a tentative D call TRBD1 (5 bases). Trimming took off 3 bases at V and 8 bases at J, with 11 bases between the two ends. From germline, CDR1 is SGDLS and CDR2 YYNGEE. The CDR3 covers 13 residues. The chain's CDR3 is CASSDGTQEKLFF. The CDR3 DNA is TGTGCCAGCAGCGATGGGACTCAGGAAAAACTGTTTTTT.

CDR3 DNA sequence: TGTGCCAGCAGTGAAGCTGGAACATCCCCTGAAAAACTGTTTTTT. Translation gives CASSEAGTSPEKLFF. This chain uses TRBV6-1 with TRBJ1-4; no clear D. The V end was cut by 0 bases, the J end by 7 bases, with 12 bases between. Germline V gives CDR1 MNHNS, CDR2 SASEGT. The CDR3 consists of 15 residues.

The chain couples TRBV11-3 to TRBJ1-1, with D possibly being TRBD1 (6 bases). The V and J ends lost 5 bases and 1 base respectively, with 8 bases between them. The CDR3 extends over 13 amino acids. Per germline, CDR1 SGHNT and CDR2 YENEEA. Here the CDR3 DNA reads TGTGCCAGCAGCCGGACAGAGAACACTGAAGCTTTCTTT. It yields the protein CASSRTENTEAFF.

The V gene is TRBV18, the J gene TRBJ2-7, with D unresolved. CDR3 size: 15 residues. CDR1 KGHSH and CDR2 LQKENI come from the germline V gene. V shed 3 bases and J shed 0 bases, with 12 bases lying between them. CDR3 amino acids: CASSPNLGVSYEQYF. The CDR3 DNA is TGTGCCAGCTCACCGAACCTAGGAGTCTCCTACGAGCAGTACTTC. The full variable domain, in which reference TRBV18 and TRBJ2-7 provide the parts outside the CDR3, is NAGVMQNPRHLVRRRGQEARLRCSPMKGHSHVYWYRQLPEEGLKFMVYLQKENIIDESGMPKERFSAEFPKEGPSILRIQQVVRGDSAAYFCASSPNLGVSYEQYFGPGTRLTVT.

The chain employs TRBV10-2 and TRBJ1-2; D is possibly TRBD1 (5 bases). Germline loops: CDR1 WSHSY, CDR2 SAAADI. V was clipped by 3 bases and J by 5 bases, with 10 bases between them. CDR3 length: 13 residues. CDR3 nucleotides: TGCGCCAGCAGTGAAATTTCAGGGTATGGCTACACCTTC. This encodes CASSEISGYGYTF.

This chain links TRBV6-2 or TRBV6-3 with TRBJ1-5; no definite D call. With 1 base removed from V and 3 bases from J, the gap between germline ends came to 7 bases. Per germline, CDR1 MNHEY and CDR2 SVGEGT. The CDR3 has 14 amino acids. DNA for the CDR3: TGTGCCAGCAGTTACTTGTCAGACAATCAGCCCCAGCATTTT. Translating it yields CASSYLSDNQPQHF.

The rearrangement joins TRBV11-3 to TRBJ2-3, with D perhaps TRBD2 (6 bases). Trimming shortened V by 5 bases and J by 4 bases, and 28 bases separated the two germline ends. Germline V lookup: CDR1 SGHNT, CDR2 YENEEA. This CDR3 region has 19 residues. CDR3 nucleotide sequence: TGTGCCAGCAGCCCTGGAGTGTCCGGGACTCATCTCGGTCCAGATACGCAGTATTTT. Translation: CASSPGVSGTHLGPDTQYF.

The chain couples TRBV5-5 to TRBJ1-5; perhaps TRBD1 as D (5 bases). Trimming shortened V by 4 bases and J by 6 bases, and 17 bases separated the two germline ends. Germline values: CDR1 SGHKS, CDR2 YYEKEE (reference sequence). The CDR3 contains 15 residues. CDR3 nucleotide sequence: TGTGCCAGCAGCCGGTTGAGGGACCCCGGTCAGCCCCAGCATTTT. Its translation is CASSRLRDPGQPQHF.

This chain links TRBV29-1 with TRBJ1-2; a possible D gene is TRBD1 (6 bases). V lost 4 bases and J lost 8, with 20 bases in between. CDR1 and CDR2 (germline): SQVTM, ANQGSEA. The CDR3 has 14 residues. The CDR3 nucleotides are TGCAGCGTTGGGGCACCCTGGGATAGGGGGGGCTACACCTTC. As protein: CSVGAPWDRGGYTF.

The genes are TRBV29-1 and TRBJ1-1; D remains ambiguous. V lost 7 bases, J lost 1 base, and 13 bases lay in between. This CDR3 is built from 13 residues. CDR1 is SQVTM and CDR2 is ANQGSEA in the germline V gene. CDR3 coding DNA: TGCAGCGGAAAAGAGGGTTCGAACACTGAAGCTTTCTTT. Its translation is CSGKEGSNTEAFF.

The chain uses TRBV5-1 and TRBJ2-7; tentatively, D is TRBD1 or TRBD2 (6 bases each). In germline, CDR1 is SGHRS, CDR2 YFSETQ. The CDR3 is 14 residues long. Trimming removed 2 bases from V and 2 bases from J, with 11 bases in between. Here the CDR3 reads CASSFEGGPYEQYF. CDR3 DNA: TGCGCCAGCAGCTTTGAGGGGGGTCCCTACGAGCAGTACTTC.

The chain joins TRBV6-6 to TRBJ2-1; the match to TRBD2 covers 7 bases. With 0 bases clipped from V and 3 bases from J, the junction kept 2 bases outside the gene matches. The CDR3 is 15 residues long. Looked up from germline, CDR1 is MNHNY and CDR2 is SVGAGI (reference sequence). The CDR3, as DNA: TGTGCCAGCAGTTACTCGACTAGCCGCTACAATGAGCAGTTCTTC. Residues: CASSYSTSRYNEQFF.

This chain connects TRBV3-1 (or the pseudogene TRBV3-2) to TRBJ2-7; TRBD2 matches at 12 bases. The length of the CDR3 is 17 residues. Germline lookup yields CDR1 LGHDT and CDR2 YNNKEL (reference sequence). Losses at the gene ends were 4 bases for V and 3 bases for J; bases not matched to a gene: 10. The CDR3, as DNA: TGTGCCAGCAGCCCTAGTCCCGGGGGACTAGCGGGCTACGAGCAGTACTTC. Its protein is CASSPSPGGLAGYEQYF.